Below, one T cell receptor beta chain is given with its context. The target antigen is unknown. The authors built TCR beta libraries using iRepertoire HTBI primers and Arm-PCR of CDR3 regions. TCRdb used MiXCR to reprocess the multiplex PCR reads, holding one entry per CDR3 protein. This table holds about 610,000 distinct CDR3 sequences, about 16% found once. V shed 6 bases, J shed 1 base, and the junction held 10 bases outside the gene matches. This CDR3 spans 17 amino acids. Germline loops: CDR1 SQVTM, CDR2 ANQGSEA. The data were taken from a study of regulatory T cells in long-lasting Graves disease. Study-level background: Antithyroid drug intake by newly diagnosed Graves' patients had lasted under 3 months. Broader study findings: Persistent patients shared more public clonotypes (roughly 3,000) than newly diagnosed patients (about 1,000). Persistent disease favored TRBV28, TRBJ1-2 and TRBJ2-5.

Time point in this sample: newly diagnosed GD, antithyroid drugs for less than 3 months. The authors made the TCR library using RNA they extracted from PBMCs. This sample also belongs to another study, concerning T cells in Graves' hyperthyroidism and ophthalmopathy.

The TCR was taken from a man aged 18-30 years with Graves disease. This chain uses TRBV29-1 with TRBJ2-4; 12 bases line up with TRBD1. The specimen was peripheral blood mononuclear cells (PBMCs), collected at new diagnosis, from a patient treated with antithyroid drugs. CDR3 DNA: TGCAGCGTGGAGGGGACAGGGGGCGCTTCGGCCAAAAACATTCAGTACTTC. Translating it yields CSVEGTGGASAKNIQYF. Drawing the rest from reference TRBV29-1 and TRBJ2-4, the complete variable domain is SAVISQKPSRDICQRGTSLTIQCQVDSQVTMMFWYRQQPGQSLTLIATANQGSEATYESGFVIDKFPISRPNLTFSTLTVSNMSPEDSSIYLCSVEGTGGASAKNIQYFGAGTRLSVL.